A single sample gave rise to the 28 T cell receptor beta chains below, sequenced in a study of control samples from healthy donors and cancer patients. The data were produced by immunoSEQ multiplex PCR, yet TCRdb's version contains in-frame clones alone and is incomplete. Of 130,000 or so clones detected, about 90% appear once; the ten largest clones hold approximately 7.2%. Specimen: blood. Every receptor here comes from a man aged 18-30 years in good health.

The V gene is TRBV2, the J gene TRBJ1-1, with a weak D call TRBD1 (6 bases). V shed 5 bases and J shed 0 bases, with 10 bases lying between them. This CDR3 spans 14 amino acids. Germline CDR1 and CDR2: SNHLY and FYNNEI. CDR3 sequence: CASSPQGMNTEAFF. Here the CDR3 DNA reads TGTGCCAGCAGTCCCCAGGGGATGAACACTGAAGCTTTCTTT.

The rearrangement joins TRBV5-5 to TRBJ1-1; TRBD1 might be the D (5 bases). The CDR3 covers 14 residues. The V and J ends lost 1 base and 4 bases respectively, with 11 bases between them. The V gene's germline CDR1 is SGHKS and CDR2 YYEKEE (reference sequence). CDR3 sequence (DNA): TGTGCCAGCAGCTTGACCGGGGGGACCACTGAAGCTTTCTTT. Its protein product is CASSLTGGTTEAFF.

The sample holds one count of this clone. The CDR3 sequence: CAISEVQQDNYGYTF. The CDR3 region has the DNA TGTGCCATCAGTGAGGTCCAGCAGGATAACTATGGCTACACCTTC. The rearrangement joins TRBV10-3 to TRBJ1-2; D gene uncertain. Germline loops: CDR1 ENHRY, CDR2 SYGVKD. This CDR3 region has 15 residues. The germline V and J ends were trimmed by 2 bases and 1 base, with 11 bases remaining between them.

V gene TRBV7-2 combines with J gene TRBJ2-1; 11 bases match TRBD2. Per the germline V gene, CDR1 is SGHTA and CDR2 is FQGNSA. J was trimmed by 5 bases and V by 2 bases; bases with no gene match: 11. The CDR3 is 18 amino acids. Written as DNA, the CDR3 is TGTGCCAGCAGCTTAAGGAGGGTACTAGCGGGGGCCAACAATGAGCAGTTCTTC. Protein: CASSLRRVLAGANNEQFF.

This chain uses TRBV7-3 with TRBJ2-3, with 8 bases matching TRBD2. Trimming took 5 bases from V and 5 from J; bases not matched to a gene: 9. CDR3 length equals 15 residues. CDR1 is SGHTA, CDR2 FQGTGA, per germline. As DNA, the CDR3 is TGTGCCAGCAGCCTAAGGGGACTAGAGGGAGATACGCAGTATTTT. Protein product: CASSLRGLEGDTQYF.

The chain employs TRBV27 and TRBJ2-1; a possible D gene is TRBD2 (6 bases). Trimming left V 6 bases short and J 7 bases short, with 13 bases between. This CDR3 spans 13 amino acids. The V gene's germline CDR1 is MNHEY and CDR2 SMNVEV (reference sequence). CDR3 nucleotide sequence: TGTGCCAGCAGGGGAGGAGCTACTAATGAGCAGTTCTTC. As protein: CASRGGATNEQFF.

The J gene is TRBJ2-2, the V gene TRBV6-5; no clear D gene. The CDR3 runs to 12 residues. Germline-derived CDR1 and CDR2 are MNHEY and SVGAGI. V lost 7 bases and J 1 base, leaving 4 bases between the germline ends. In nucleotides, the CDR3 is TGTGCCAGCACAATGAACACCGGGGAGCTGTTTTTT. It is translated as CASTMNTGELFF.

This sequence joins TRBV4-3 and TRBJ2-5, with D unclear. There are 13 residues in the CDR3. V lost 1 base and J 5 bases, leaving 8 bases between the germline ends. Germline V lookup: CDR1 LGHNA, CDR2 YSLEER. DNA for the CDR3: TGCGCCAGCAGCCAAGTTCATGGGGAGACCCAGTACTTC. This sequence encodes CASSQVHGETQYF.

As for this clone: The junction shows a germline mismatch at one end, possibly a read error. The rearrangement joins TRBV27 to TRBJ1-2, with TRBD1 as a possible D gene (6 bases). Germline V gene sequence: CDR1 MNHEY, CDR2 SMNVEV (reference sequence). The CDR3 is made up of 12 amino acids. This chain's CDR3 is CASSFAGAAVVW. In DNA, the CDR3 is TGTGCCAGCAGTTTCGCAGGGGCCGCCGTAGTTTGG.

This sequence joins TRBV28 and TRBJ1-5; D unclear. Germline-derived CDR1 and CDR2 are MDHEN and SYDVKM. The CDR3 length is 14 residues. With 2 bases removed from V and 8 bases from J, the gap between germline ends came to 13 bases. As DNA, the CDR3 is TGTGCCAGCAGTTTAAAGGTACTCCCCGAGCCCCAGCATTTT. Protein: CASSLKVLPEPQHF.

The chain carries TRBV2 and TRBJ1-2; D is uncertain. The germline V and J ends were trimmed by 11 bases and 1 base, with 11 bases remaining between them. The germline V gene has CDR1 SNHLY and CDR2 FYNNEI. This CDR3 spans 12 amino acids. This CDR3 is CAAPGGNYGYTF. The CDR3 nucleotides read TGTGCCGCACCTGGCGGTAACTATGGCTACACCTTC.

V and J are TRBV6-6 and TRBJ2-5, with TRBD1 identical over 7 bases. Trimming removed 5 bases from V and 4 bases from J; junction bases left unmatched: 4. CDR3 size: 13 residues. The V gene's germline CDR1 is MNHNY and CDR2 SVGAGI (reference sequence). As DNA, the CDR3 is TGTGCCAGCAGTACAGGGGTTGGAGAGACCCAGTACTTC. Translated: CASSTGVGETQYF.

The rearrangement joins TRBV27 to TRBJ1-1; no clear D gene. Germline V gene data show CDR1 as MNHEY and CDR2 as SMNVEV (reference sequence). This CDR3 comprises 13 residues. V was shortened by 6 bases and J by 1 base, with 9 bases between the two germline ends. For the CDR3, the DNA is TGTGCCAGCAGCTTGGTTCCGAACACTGAAGCTTTCTTT. This codes for CASSLVPNTEAFF.

The gene calls are TRBV20-1 and TRBJ2-1; a weak D match, TRBD2 (6 bases). Germline CDR1 DFQATT, CDR2 SNEGSKA (reference sequence). Trimming removed 3 bases at V and 4 bases at J, with 10 bases between. CDR3 length: 13 amino acids. CDR3 DNA sequence: TGCAGTGCTAGTCTAGCGCGGTACAATGAGCAGTTCTTC. It codes for CSASLARYNEQFF.

The chain links TRBV2 to TRBJ2-7, with D hard to call. This CDR3 spans 12 amino acids. V was shortened by 7 bases and J by 3 bases, with 10 bases between the two germline ends. Germline CDR1 reads SNHLY; CDR2 reads FYNNEI. Written as DNA, the CDR3 is TGTGCCAGCACCCCGGACCACTACGAGCAGTACTTC. This encodes CASTPDHYEQYF.

The chain combines TRBV23-1 with TRBJ2-7, with D possibly being TRBD1 (5 bases). TRBV23-1 falls under the ORF class, with uncertain function. V lost 3 bases to trimming and J lost 5 bases, with 20 bases between them. The CDR3 runs 16 residues. CDR3 amino acids: CASSQAGYPSVDEQYF. The CDR3 nucleotides read TGCGCCAGCAGTCAGGCAGGGTACCCCTCCGTTGACGAGCAGTACTTC.

This clone has only a few counts. The rearrangement links TRBV19 to TRBJ1-6, with a possible D match to TRBD1 (6 bases). Trimming took 3 bases from V and 9 from J, leaving 18 bases between them. This CDR3 comprises 16 residues. CDR1 and CDR2 from the germline V gene are LNHDA and SQIVND (reference sequence). DNA for the CDR3: TGTGCCAGTAGTATGGGTAACTTAGGGGGTTCTTCACCCCTCCACTTT. This translates into CASSMGNLGGSSPLHF.

With regard to this clone: This could be a read error, since a much larger clone is one nucleotide away. This rearrangement joins TRBV6-5 to TRBJ1-1; D remains ambiguous. V was trimmed by 0 bases and J by 5 bases, leaving 10 bases between them. This CDR3 has 14 residues. The germline V gene has CDR1 MNHEY and CDR2 SVGAGI. DNA for the CDR3: TGTGCCAGCAGTTACTCGAGGGCGCAGACTGAAGCTTTCTTT. Amino acid sequence: CASSYSRAQTEAFF.

This clone was observed once. The chain links TRBV5-1 to TRBJ1-3, with D hard to call. This CDR3 has 16 residues. Trimming left V 5 bases short and J 4 bases short, with 19 bases between. The germline gives CDR1 SGHRS, CDR2 YFSETQ. The DNA of the CDR3 is TGCGCCAGCAGTATGGGCGGCAGCGCTCAAGGAAACACCATATATTTT. Translated: CASSMGGSAQGNTIYF.

In its sample, this clone was seen once. The V gene is TRBV2, the J gene TRBJ2-5, with 8 bases matching TRBD1. The germline V gene has CDR1 SNHLY and CDR2 FYNNEI. V lost 1 base to trimming and J lost 4 bases; unmatched junction nucleotides: 5. This CDR3 is built from 15 residues. CDR3 DNA: TGTGCCAGCAGTGAAGAAACAGGGGGTGGAGAGACCCAGTACTTC. Its protein product is CASSEETGGGETQYF.

DNA of the CDR3: TGTGCCAGCAGCCTAGCAGGCCCTCTTGCCGAGCAGTACTTC. This codes for CASSLAGPLAEQYF. The chain combines TRBV27 with TRBJ2-7; D is perhaps TRBD2 (5 bases). CDR1 and CDR2 from the germline V gene are MNHEY and SMNVEV (reference sequence). The CDR3 contains 14 residues. Trimming left V 6 bases short and J 6 bases short, with 18 bases between.

V is TRBV7-2 and J is TRBJ1-1, with D perhaps TRBD1 (6 bases). V lost 3 bases, J lost 1 base, and 18 bases lay in between. CDR1 and CDR2 from the germline V gene are SGHTA and FQGNSA. The length of the CDR3 is 17 residues. In DNA, the CDR3 is TGTGCCAGCAGCTTGTCGGTTAAGGGGGGCCCGAACACTGAAGCTTTCTTT. Its translation: CASSLSVKGGPNTEAFF. Looking up the rest from reference TRBV7-2 and TRBJ1-1 gives the full variable domain: GAGVSQSPSNKVTEKGKDVELRCDPISGHTALYWYRQSLGQGLEFLIYFQGNSAPDKSGLPSDRFSAERTGGSVSTLTIQRTQQEDSAVYLCASSLSVKGGPNTEAFFGQGTRLTVV.

The chain combines TRBV4-1 with TRBJ1-1, with a tentative D call TRBD1 (6 bases). This CDR3 spans 15 amino acids. The germline CDR1 and CDR2 sequences are MGHRA and YSYEKL. Trimming cost V 0 bases and J 1 base, with 9 bases left between them. The CDR3 region has the DNA TGCGCCAGCAGCCAAGAACGGGGGGCGAACACTGAAGCTTTCTTT. Translating it yields CASSQERGANTEAFF.

This sequence joins TRBV5-1 and TRBJ2-2, with 7 bases aligning to TRBD1. This CDR3 has 16 amino acids. In germline, CDR1 is SGHRS, CDR2 YFSETQ. Trimming at V came to 0 bases and at J to 2 bases, leaving 4 bases not matched to a gene. The CDR3 DNA follows: TGCGCCAGCAGCTTGGTGGCAGGGGGAAACACCGGGGAGCTGTTTTTT. This sequence encodes CASSLVAGGNTGELFF.

This clone has only one observation. The J gene is TRBJ1-6, the V gene TRBV7-2; 8 bases agree with TRBD1. CDR3 length: 14 residues. Germline V lookup: CDR1 SGHTA, CDR2 FQGNSA. Trimming removed 5 bases from V and 8 bases from J; junction bases left unmatched: 5. CDR3 sequence reads: CASSHRDRYSPLHF. The CDR3 DNA follows: TGTGCCAGCAGCCACCGGGACAGGTATTCACCCCTCCACTTT.

This chain links TRBV4-2 with TRBJ2-2; 14 positions match TRBD2. The CDR3 sequence is 17 residues long. Trimming took 2 bases from V and 5 from J; bases not matched to a gene: 4. Germline assignment: CDR1 LGHNA and CDR2 YNFKEQ. CDR3: CASSQPGTSGGTGELFF. Here the CDR3 DNA reads TGTGCCAGCAGCCAACCCGGGACTAGCGGGGGTACCGGGGAGCTGTTTTTT.

The chain has TRBV28 and TRBJ2-3, with D possibly TRBD1 on 5 matching bases. Germline V gene lookup returns CDR1 MDHEN and CDR2 SYDVKM. Trimming stripped 10 bases from V and 4 bases from J, with 15 bases between. This CDR3 comprises 13 residues. The CDR3 DNA follows: TGTGCCAACCCAAACCCACAGGCAGATACGCAGTATTTT. It yields the protein CANPNPQADTQYF. Supplemented by reference TRBV28 and TRBJ2-3, the full variable domain reads DVKVTQSSRYLVKRTGEKVFLECVQDMDHENMFWYRQDPGLGLRLIYFSYDVKMKEKGDIPEGYSVSREKKERFSLILESASTNQTSMYLCANPNPQADTQYFGPGTRLTVL.

The chain combines TRBV28 with TRBJ1-3; a weak D match, TRBD1 (5 bases). The CDR3 is 16 residues long. Germline-derived CDR1 and CDR2 are MDHEN and SYDVKM. Trimming took off 8 bases at V and 0 bases at J, with 17 bases between the two ends. The CDR3 bases are TGTGCCAGCGGGCTGAGGGGACCCTACTCTGGAAACACCATATATTTT. Its protein is CASGLRGPYSGNTIYF.